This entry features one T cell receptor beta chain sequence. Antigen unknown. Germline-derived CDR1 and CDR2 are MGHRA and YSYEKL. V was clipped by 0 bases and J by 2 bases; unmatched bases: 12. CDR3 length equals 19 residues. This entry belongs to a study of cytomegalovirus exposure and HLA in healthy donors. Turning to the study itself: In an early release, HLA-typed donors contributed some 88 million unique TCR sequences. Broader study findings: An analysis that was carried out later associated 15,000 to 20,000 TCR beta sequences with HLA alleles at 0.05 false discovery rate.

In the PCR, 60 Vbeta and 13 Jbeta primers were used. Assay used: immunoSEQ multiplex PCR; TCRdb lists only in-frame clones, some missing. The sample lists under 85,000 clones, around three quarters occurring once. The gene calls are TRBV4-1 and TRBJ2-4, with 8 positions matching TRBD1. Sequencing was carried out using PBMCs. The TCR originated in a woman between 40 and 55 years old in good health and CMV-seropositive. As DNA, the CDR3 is TGCGCCAGCAGCCAAGAAGCCCAGGGCAGGGGGCTGACCAAAAACATTCAGTACTTC. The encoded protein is CASSQEAQGRGLTKNIQYF.